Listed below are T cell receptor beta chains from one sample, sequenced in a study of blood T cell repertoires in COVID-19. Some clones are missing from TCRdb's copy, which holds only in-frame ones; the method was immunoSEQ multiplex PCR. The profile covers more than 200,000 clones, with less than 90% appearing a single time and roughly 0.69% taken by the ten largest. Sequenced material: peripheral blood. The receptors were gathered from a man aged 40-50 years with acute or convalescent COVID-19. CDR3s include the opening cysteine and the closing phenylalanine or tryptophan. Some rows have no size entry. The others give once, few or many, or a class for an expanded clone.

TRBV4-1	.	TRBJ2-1	CASSQVSGTYNEQFF
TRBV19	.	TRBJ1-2	CASSPGREVRGYTF
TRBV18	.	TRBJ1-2	CASSLPGQGPEGGYTF
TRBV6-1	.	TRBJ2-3	CASSEAVTTAGDTQYF
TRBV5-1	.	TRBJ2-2	CASTSSNTGELFF
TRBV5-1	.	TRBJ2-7	CASSLGTDYEQYF
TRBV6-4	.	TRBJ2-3	CASSEGSGGSTDTQYF
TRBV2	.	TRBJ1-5	CASDINRSGNQPQHF
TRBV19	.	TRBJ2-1	CASSRGNYNEQFF
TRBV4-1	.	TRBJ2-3	CASSQLTGRRDTQYF
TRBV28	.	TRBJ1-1	CASSSPRRVLNTEAFF
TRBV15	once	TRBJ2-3	CATSRDRGDTHTDTQYF
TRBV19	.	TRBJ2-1	CASSMVYAGMSEQFF
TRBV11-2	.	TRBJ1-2	CASSGWVEGGFGYTF
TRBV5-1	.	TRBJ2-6	CASSGGSSGANVLTF
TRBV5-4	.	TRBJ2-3	CASSPRGSGGSTDTQYF
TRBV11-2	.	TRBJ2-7	CASSSPGQGAYEQYF
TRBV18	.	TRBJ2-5	CASSHPEGKPWLSGETQYF
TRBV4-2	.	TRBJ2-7	CASSQDRPSGRYEQYF
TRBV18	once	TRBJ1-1	CASSPIQGGQGTEAFF